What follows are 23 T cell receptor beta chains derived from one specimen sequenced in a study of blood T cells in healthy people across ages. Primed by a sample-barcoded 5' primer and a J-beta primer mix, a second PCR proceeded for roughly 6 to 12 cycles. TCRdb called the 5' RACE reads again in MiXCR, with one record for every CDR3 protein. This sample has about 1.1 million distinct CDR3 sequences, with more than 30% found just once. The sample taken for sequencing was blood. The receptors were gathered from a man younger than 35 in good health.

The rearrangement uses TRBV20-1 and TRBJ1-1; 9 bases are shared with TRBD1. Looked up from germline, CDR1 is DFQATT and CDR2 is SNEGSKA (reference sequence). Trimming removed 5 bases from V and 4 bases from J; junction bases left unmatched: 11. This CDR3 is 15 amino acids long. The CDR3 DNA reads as TGCAGTGCTCTAAAGCCCGGGACAGGGACCACTGAAGCTTTCTTT. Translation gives CSALKPGTGTTEAFF.

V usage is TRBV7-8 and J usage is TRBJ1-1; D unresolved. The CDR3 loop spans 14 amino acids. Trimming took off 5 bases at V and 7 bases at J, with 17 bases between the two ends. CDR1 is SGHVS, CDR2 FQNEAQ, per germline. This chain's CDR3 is CASSPAFAANEAFF. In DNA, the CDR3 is TGTGCCAGCAGCCCCGCCTTTGCTGCAAATGAAGCTTTCTTT.

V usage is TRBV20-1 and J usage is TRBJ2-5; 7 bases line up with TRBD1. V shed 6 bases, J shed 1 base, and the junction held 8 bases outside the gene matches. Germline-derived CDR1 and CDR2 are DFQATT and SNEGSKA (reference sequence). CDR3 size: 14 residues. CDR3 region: CSAGQALLQETQYF. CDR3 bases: TGCAGTGCCGGACAGGCCCTACTCCAAGAGACCCAGTACTTC.

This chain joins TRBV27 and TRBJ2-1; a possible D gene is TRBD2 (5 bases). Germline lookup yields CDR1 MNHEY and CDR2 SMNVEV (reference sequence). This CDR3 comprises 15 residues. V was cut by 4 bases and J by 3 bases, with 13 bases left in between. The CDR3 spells CASSSPWTGYNEQFF. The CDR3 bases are TGTGCCAGCAGTTCCCCCTGGACTGGCTACAATGAGCAGTTCTTC.

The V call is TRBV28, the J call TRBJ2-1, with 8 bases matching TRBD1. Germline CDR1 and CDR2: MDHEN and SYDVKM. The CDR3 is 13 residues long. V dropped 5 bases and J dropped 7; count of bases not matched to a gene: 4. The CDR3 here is CASSRTGKNEQFF. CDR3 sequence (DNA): TGTGCCAGCAGTCGGACAGGGAAAAATGAGCAGTTCTTC.

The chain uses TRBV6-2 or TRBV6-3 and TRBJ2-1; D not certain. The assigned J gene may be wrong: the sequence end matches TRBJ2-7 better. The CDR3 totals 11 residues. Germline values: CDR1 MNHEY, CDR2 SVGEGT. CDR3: CASHSYNEQYF. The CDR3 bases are TGTGCCAGCCACTCCTACAATGAGCAGTACTTC.

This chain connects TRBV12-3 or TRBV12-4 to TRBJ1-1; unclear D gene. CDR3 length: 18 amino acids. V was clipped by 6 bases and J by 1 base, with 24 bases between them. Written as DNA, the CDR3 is TGTGCCAGCAGCTCAAGCGTCTGGGGAAACTACCAGAACACTGAAGCTTTCTTT. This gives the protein CASSSSVWGNYQNTEAFF.

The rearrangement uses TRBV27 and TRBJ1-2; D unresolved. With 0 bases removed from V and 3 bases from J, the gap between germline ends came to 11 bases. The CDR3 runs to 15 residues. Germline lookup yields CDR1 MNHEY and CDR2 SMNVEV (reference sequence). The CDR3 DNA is TGTGCCAGCAGTTTATCGGGCCGAGGATACTATGGCTACACCTTC. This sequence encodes CASSLSGRGYYGYTF.

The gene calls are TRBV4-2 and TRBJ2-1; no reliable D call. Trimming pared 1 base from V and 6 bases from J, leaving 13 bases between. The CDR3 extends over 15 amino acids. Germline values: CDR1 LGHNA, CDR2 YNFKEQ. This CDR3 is CASSQGRMGRNEQFF. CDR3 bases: TGTGCCAGCAGCCAAGGACGGATGGGCCGCAATGAGCAGTTCTTC.

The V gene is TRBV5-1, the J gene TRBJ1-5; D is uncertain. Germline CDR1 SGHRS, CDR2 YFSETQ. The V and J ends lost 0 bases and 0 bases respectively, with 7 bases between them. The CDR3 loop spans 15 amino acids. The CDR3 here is CASSLESGSNQPQHF. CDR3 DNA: TGCGCCAGCAGCTTGGAGAGTGGTAGCAATCAGCCCCAGCATTTT. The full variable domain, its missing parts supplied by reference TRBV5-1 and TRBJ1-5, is KAGVTQTPRYLIKTRGQQVTLSCSPISGHRSVSWYQQTPGQGLQFLFEYFSETQRNKGNFPGRFSGRQFSNSRSEMNVSTLELGDSALYLCASSLESGSNQPQHFGDGTRLSIL.

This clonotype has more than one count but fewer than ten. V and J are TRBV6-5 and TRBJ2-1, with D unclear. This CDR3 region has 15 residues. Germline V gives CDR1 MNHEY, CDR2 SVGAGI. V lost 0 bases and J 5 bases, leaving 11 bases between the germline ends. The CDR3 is CASSYSSQVNNEQFF. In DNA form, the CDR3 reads TGTGCCAGCAGTTACTCGAGTCAGGTTAACAATGAGCAGTTCTTC.

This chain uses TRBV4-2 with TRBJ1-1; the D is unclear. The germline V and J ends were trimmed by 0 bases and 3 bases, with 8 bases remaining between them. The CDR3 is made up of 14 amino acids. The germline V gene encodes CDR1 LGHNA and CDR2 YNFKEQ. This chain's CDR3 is CASSQESWDTEAFF. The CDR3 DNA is TGTGCCAGCAGCCAAGAATCTTGGGACACTGAAGCTTTCTTT.

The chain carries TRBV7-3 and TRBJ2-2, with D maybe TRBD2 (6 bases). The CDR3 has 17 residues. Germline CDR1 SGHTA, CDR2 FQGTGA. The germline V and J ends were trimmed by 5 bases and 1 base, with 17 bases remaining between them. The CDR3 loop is CASSLTRGIENTGELFF. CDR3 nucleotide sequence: TGTGCCAGCAGCCTCACGCGGGGTATTGAGAACACCGGGGAGCTGTTTTTT.

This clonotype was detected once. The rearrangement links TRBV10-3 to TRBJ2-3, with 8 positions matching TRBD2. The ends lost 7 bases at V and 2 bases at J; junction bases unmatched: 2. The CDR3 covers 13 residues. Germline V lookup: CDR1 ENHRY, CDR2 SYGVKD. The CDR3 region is CAITGGPTDTQYF. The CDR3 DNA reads TGTGCCATCACGGGGGGGCCCACAGATACGCAGTATTTT.

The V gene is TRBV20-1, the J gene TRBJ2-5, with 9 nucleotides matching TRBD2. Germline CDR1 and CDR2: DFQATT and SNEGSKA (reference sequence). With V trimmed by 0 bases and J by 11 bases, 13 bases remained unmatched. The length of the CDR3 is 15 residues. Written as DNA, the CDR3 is TGCAGTGCTAGAGATCAAGCGGGGGGACGCAATGAGCAGTACTTC. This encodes CSARDQAGGRNEQYF.

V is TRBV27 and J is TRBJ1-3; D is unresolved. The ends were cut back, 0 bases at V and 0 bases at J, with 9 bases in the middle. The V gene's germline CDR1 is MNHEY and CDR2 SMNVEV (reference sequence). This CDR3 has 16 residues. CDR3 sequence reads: CASSLSSLTSGNTIYF. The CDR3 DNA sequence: TGTGCCAGCAGTTTATCGAGCCTGACCTCTGGAAACACCATATATTTT.

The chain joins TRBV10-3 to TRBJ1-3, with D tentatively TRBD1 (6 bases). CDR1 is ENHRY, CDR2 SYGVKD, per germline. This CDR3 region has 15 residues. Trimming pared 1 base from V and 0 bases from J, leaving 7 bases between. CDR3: CAISEYRDSGNTIYF. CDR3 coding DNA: TGTGCCATCAGTGAGTACAGGGACTCTGGAAACACCATATATTTT.

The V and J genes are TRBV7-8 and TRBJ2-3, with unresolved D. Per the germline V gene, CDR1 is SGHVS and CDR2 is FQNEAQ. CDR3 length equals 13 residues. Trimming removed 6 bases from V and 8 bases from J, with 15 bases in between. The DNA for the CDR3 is TGTGCCAGCAGACCACGAGGACCGGGTACGCAGTATTTT. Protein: CASRPRGPGTQYF. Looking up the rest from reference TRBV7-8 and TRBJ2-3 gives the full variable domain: GAGVSQSPRYKVAKRGQDVALRCDPISGHVSLFWYQQALGQGPEFLTYFQNEAQLDKSGLPSDRFFAERPEGSVSTLKIQRTQQEDSAVYLCASRPRGPGTQYFGPGTRLTVL.

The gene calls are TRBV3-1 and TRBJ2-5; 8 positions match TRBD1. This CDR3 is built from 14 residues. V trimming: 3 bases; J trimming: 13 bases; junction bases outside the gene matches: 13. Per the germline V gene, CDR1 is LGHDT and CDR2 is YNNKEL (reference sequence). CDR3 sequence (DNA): TGTGCCAGCAGCCACAGCGTGGACAGGGATTTCCCGTACTTC. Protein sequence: CASSHSVDRDFPYF.

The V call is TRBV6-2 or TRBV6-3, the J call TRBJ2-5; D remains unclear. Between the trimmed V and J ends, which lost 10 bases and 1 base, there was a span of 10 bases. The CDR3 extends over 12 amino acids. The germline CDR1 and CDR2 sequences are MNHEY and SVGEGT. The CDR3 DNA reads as TGTGCCATCTCCTCCCCCCAAGAGACCCAGTACTTC. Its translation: CAISSPQETQYF.

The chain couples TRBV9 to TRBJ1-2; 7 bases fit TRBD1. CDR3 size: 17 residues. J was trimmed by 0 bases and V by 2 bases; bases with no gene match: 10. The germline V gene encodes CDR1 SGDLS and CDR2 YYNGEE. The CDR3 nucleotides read TGTGCCAGCAGCGTCCGGGACAGAATCCTCGCTAACTATGGCTACACCTTC. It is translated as CASSVRDRILANYGYTF.

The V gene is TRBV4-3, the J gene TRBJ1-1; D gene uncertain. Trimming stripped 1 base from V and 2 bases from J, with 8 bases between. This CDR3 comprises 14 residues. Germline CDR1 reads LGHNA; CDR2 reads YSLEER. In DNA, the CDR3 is TGCGCCAGCAGCCAAGTCAGTCCTAACACTGAAGCTTTCTTT. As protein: CASSQVSPNTEAFF.

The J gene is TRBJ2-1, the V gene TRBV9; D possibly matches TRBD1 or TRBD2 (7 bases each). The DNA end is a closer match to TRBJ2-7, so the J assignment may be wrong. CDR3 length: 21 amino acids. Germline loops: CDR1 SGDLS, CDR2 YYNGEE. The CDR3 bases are TGTGCCAGCAGCGGATGGGGAGGCCCAGGGGGGGCCGAAAGCTCCTACAATGAGCAGTACTTC. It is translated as CASSGWGGPGGAESSYNEQYF.